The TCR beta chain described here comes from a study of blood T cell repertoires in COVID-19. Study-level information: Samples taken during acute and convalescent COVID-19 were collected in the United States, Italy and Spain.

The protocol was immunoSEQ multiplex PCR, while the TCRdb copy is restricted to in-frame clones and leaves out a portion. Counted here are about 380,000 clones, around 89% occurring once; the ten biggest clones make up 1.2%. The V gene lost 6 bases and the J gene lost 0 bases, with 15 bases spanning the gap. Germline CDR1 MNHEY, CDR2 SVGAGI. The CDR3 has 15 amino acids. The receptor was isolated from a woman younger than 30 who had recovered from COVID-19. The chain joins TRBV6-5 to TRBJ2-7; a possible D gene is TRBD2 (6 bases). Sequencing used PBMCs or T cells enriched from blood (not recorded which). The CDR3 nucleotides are TGTGCCAGCAGACCCCATATCGGGGGCTCCTACGAGCAGTACTTC. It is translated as CASRPHIGGSYEQYF.